These T cell receptor beta chains were read from a single sample in a study of identical twins. A single record per CDR3 protein comes from TCRdb applying MiXCR to the 5' RACE reads. The sample comprises 1.5 million to 2 million distinct CDR3 sequences, about 31% of which are singletons, and under 0.35% rests with the top ten. The sequenced sample consisted of cord blood. The receptors come from a newborn girl in good health. Both conserved end residues are part of each CDR3. D genes are given only for firm matches. Expanded clones get a size class; other rows say once, few or many, or leave the size out.

clone_size d_call j_call v_call cdr3_aa cdr3_nt
- - TRBJ2-1 TRBV29-1 CSVELSAYQETQFF TGCAGCGTTGAACTGTCAGCTTACCAAGAGACCCAGTTCTTC
- TRBD1 TRBJ1-5 TRBV5-1 CASSTGVPNQPQHF TGCGCCAGCAGCACAGGGGTGCCCAATCAGCCCCAGCATTTT
few - TRBJ1-1 TRBV25-1 CASSEKGTEAFF TGTGCCAGCAGTGAAAAGGGCACTGAAGCTTTCTTT
- - TRBJ1-2 TRBV28 CASSLSSGGGYTF TGTGCCAGCAGTTTATCCTCGGGCGGTGGCTACACCTTC
- - TRBJ1-6 TRBV7-9 CASSPLYSPLHF TGTGCCAGCAGTCCCCTGTACTCACCCCTCCACTTT
once - TRBJ1-5 TRBV12-3/TRBV12-4 CASSLRGRDGNQPQHF TGTGCCAGCAGTTTAAGGGGCAGGGACGGCAATCAGCCCCAGCATTTT
- - TRBJ2-3 TRBV5-1 CASSLGRSDDTQYF TGCGCCAGCAGCTTGGGGCGTAGCGACGATACGCAGTATTTT
few TRBD1 TRBJ1-3 TRBV29-1 CSVADWDSSGNTIYF TGCAGCGTCGCCGACTGGGACAGCTCTGGAAACACCATATATTTT
few TRBD1 TRBJ2-7 TRBV7-2 CASSRQGSDEQYF TGTGCCAGCAGCCGACAGGGTAGCGACGAGCAGTACTTC
- - TRBJ1-6 TRBV6-2/TRBV6-3 CASSRAANSPLHF TGTGCCAGCAGCCGGGCCGCCAATTCACCCCTCCACTTT
- - TRBJ2-7 TRBV6-6 CASMRDPSYNEQYF TGTGCCAGCATGCGAGACCCCTCCTACAATGAGCAGTACTTC
- - TRBJ1-5 TRBV2 CASSESLRQPQHF TGTGCCAGCAGTGAAAGTTTGCGGCAGCCCCAGCATTTT
- - TRBJ1-5 TRBV4-1 CASSQVFSVRRPQHF TGCGCCAGCAGCCAAGTGTTCTCTGTGCGGCGGCCCCAGCATTTT
- TRBD2 TRBJ2-5 TRBV4-1 CASSQNQLAGEYNEQYF TGCGCCAGCAGCCAAAACCAACTAGCGGGGGAATACAATGAGCAGTACTTC
few - TRBJ2-7 TRBV6-1 CASSEGQLYEQYF TGTGCCAGCAGTGAAGGACAGCTCTACGAGCAGTACTTC
few - TRBJ2-7 TRBV20-1 CSALAGHEQYF TGCAGTGCTCTCGCGGGACACGAGCAGTACTTC
- - TRBJ2-3 TRBV20-1 CSARVLARGVNTDTQYF TGCAGTGCTAGAGTACTGGCCAGGGGGGTCAACACAGATACGCAGTATTTT
- - TRBJ2-1 TRBV5-1 CASSLEGESHNEQFF TGCGCCAGCAGCTTGGAGGGTGAGTCCCACAATGAGCAGTTCTTC
- - TRBJ1-3 TRBV5-1 CASSWGLRSSGNTIYF TGCGCCAGCAGCTGGGGACTGCGGAGCTCTGGAAACACCATATATTTT
few - TRBJ2-2 TRBV5-1 CASSLRGAGELFF TGTGCCAGCAGTCTCCGGGGAGCCGGGGAGCTGTTTTTT
- - TRBJ2-4 TRBV10-3 CAISNAGLGKNIQYF TGTGCCATCAGTAACGCAGGGCTCGGCAAAAACATTCAGTACTTC
many - TRBJ2-1 TRBV7-9 CASSPGSTVYNEQFF TGTGCCAGCAGCCCAGGATCGACGGTATACAATGAGCAGTTCTTC
many TRBD1 TRBJ1-2 TRBV3-1 CASSLQGQGTYGYTF TGTGCCAGCAGCCTTCAAGGACAGGGCACCTATGGCTACACCTTC
few TRBD1 TRBJ2-7 TRBV7-8 CASSVTGTGAEQYF TGTGCCAGCAGCGTTACCGGGACAGGGGCCGAGCAGTACTTC
few - TRBJ1-2 TRBV20-1 CSARVIRSLNYGYTF TGCAGTGCTAGAGTGATTCGATCTCTCAACTATGGCTACACCTTC
- TRBD2 TRBJ2-7 TRBV4-2 CASSQDTSGSYEQYF TGTGCCAGCAGCCAAGATACTAGCGGCTCCTACGAGCAGTACTTC
few - TRBJ2-3 TRBV21-1 CASSKSVAGGRGTDTQYF TGTGCCAGCAGCAAGTCTGTGGCGGGGGGGCGTGGCACAGATACGCAGTATTTT
- TRBD1 TRBJ2-3 TRBV25-1 CASSFYRGDTQYF TGTGCCAGCAGTTTCTACAGGGGGGATACGCAGTATTTT
few TRBD1 TRBJ2-7 TRBV5-1 CASSLERTGGNEQYF TGCGCCAGCAGCTTGGAGCGGACAGGGGGCAACGAGCAGTACTTC
- - TRBJ2-6 TRBV9 CASSGTQNSGANVLTF TGTGCCAGCAGCGGAACCCAGAACTCTGGGGCCAACGTCCTGACTTTC
few TRBD2 TRBJ2-3 TRBV20-1 CSASGLAGALTDTQYF TGCAGTGCTAGCGGACTAGCGGGAGCTCTCACAGATACGCAGTATTTT
- TRBD1 TRBJ2-7 TRBV28 CASSLFWTGEVEQYF TGTGCCAGCAGTTTATTTTGGACAGGGGAGGTCGAGCAGTACTTC